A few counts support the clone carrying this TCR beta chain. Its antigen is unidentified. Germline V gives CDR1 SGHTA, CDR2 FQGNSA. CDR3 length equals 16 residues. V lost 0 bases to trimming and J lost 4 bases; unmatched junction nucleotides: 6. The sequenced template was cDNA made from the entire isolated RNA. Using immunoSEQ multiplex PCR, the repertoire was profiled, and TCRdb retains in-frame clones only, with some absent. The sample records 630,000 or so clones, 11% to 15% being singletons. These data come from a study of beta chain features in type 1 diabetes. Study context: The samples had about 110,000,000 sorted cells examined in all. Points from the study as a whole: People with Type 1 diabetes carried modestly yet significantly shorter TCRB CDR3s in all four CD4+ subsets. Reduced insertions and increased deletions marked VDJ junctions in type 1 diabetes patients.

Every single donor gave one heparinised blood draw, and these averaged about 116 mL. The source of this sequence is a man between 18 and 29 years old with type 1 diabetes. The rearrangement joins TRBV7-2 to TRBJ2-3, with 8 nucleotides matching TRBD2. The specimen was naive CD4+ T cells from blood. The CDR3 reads CASSLALGLAPDTQYF. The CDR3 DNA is TGTGCCAGCAGCTTAGCTCTCGGACTAGCCCCAGATACGCAGTATTTT.